A selection of T cell receptor beta chains follows, all from one sample in a study of blood T cell repertoires in COVID-19. Measured with immunoSEQ multiplex PCR; TCRdb has only the in-frame clones, and not every one. The table shows over 100,000 clones, with 84% occurring only once. The source material was peripheral blood. These receptors were taken from a woman aged 60-75 years with acute or convalescent COVID-19. Both conserved end residues are trimmed from each CDR3. Each record gives: clone size, V gene, J gene, CDR3 protein. Rows give clone size only sometimes, using once, few, many, or a class for an expanded clone.

clone_size: .
v_call: TRBV30
j_call: TRBJ1-2
cdr3_aa: ACPSRANYGYT

clone_size: .
v_call: TRBV2
j_call: TRBJ2-3
cdr3_aa: ASGEGTATDTQY

clone_size: .
v_call: TRBV19
j_call: TRBJ1-1
cdr3_aa: ASSKVGRGATEAF

clone_size: .
v_call: TRBV6-5
j_call: TRBJ1-1
cdr3_aa: ASSYSSRGHTEAF

clone_size: .
v_call: TRBV5-6
j_call: TRBJ1-5
cdr3_aa: ASSLWAGDETNQPQH

clone_size: .
v_call: TRBV19
j_call: TRBJ1-5
cdr3_aa: ASCGQGIQPQH

clone_size: .
v_call: TRBV7-9
j_call: TRBJ1-2
cdr3_aa: ASSLGRGGSYGYT

clone_size: .
v_call: TRBV30
j_call: TRBJ1-2
cdr3_aa: ACATGGNYGYT

clone_size: .
v_call: TRBV19
j_call: TRBJ2-3
cdr3_aa: ASTPAGVSDTQY

clone_size: once
v_call: TRBV7-8
j_call: TRBJ1-4
cdr3_aa: ASSLGAGFNEKLF

clone_size: once
v_call: TRBV18
j_call: TRBJ1-2
cdr3_aa: ASSETGDSYGYT

clone_size: .
v_call: TRBV27
j_call: TRBJ2-1
cdr3_aa: ASSLAGQGAYNEQF

clone_size: .
v_call: TRBV18
j_call: TRBJ1-3
cdr3_aa: ASSPWTDSGNTIY

clone_size: .
v_call: TRBV7-3
j_call: TRBJ2-5
cdr3_aa: ASSAINGGRETQY

clone_size: .
v_call: TRBV6-5
j_call: TRBJ1-6
cdr3_aa: ASSYSGGRGSPLH

clone_size: .
v_call: TRBV3-1/TRBV3-2
j_call: TRBJ2-2
cdr3_aa: ASSQTGGAGELF

clone_size: .
v_call: TRBV6-5
j_call: TRBJ1-5
cdr3_aa: ASSYSTSQPQH

clone_size: .
v_call: TRBV29-1
j_call: TRBJ1-2
cdr3_aa: SDSTGGSFGYT

clone_size: .
v_call: TRBV6-5
j_call: TRBJ2-3
cdr3_aa: ASKEEGTDTQY

clone_size: .
v_call: TRBV19
j_call: TRBJ2-4
cdr3_aa: ASSLRTGVEAKNIQY

clone_size: .
v_call: TRBV9
j_call: TRBJ1-2
cdr3_aa: ASSVSGEYSFYGYT

clone_size: .
v_call: TRBV5-1
j_call: TRBJ1-2
cdr3_aa: ASTPTPYSGQGRVY

clone_size: .
v_call: TRBV30
j_call: TRBJ2-7
cdr3_aa: AWMSGVFSYEQY

clone_size: .
v_call: TRBV28
j_call: TRBJ1-2
cdr3_aa: ASTEAGRGYGYT

clone_size: once
v_call: TRBV19
j_call: TRBJ1-6
cdr3_aa: ASSIEGAGSPLH

clone_size: .
v_call: TRBV6-5
j_call: TRBJ1-2
cdr3_aa: ASIGQGDPHYGYT

clone_size: .
v_call: TRBV19
j_call: TRBJ1-1
cdr3_aa: ASSISRNTEAF

clone_size: once
v_call: TRBV5-6
j_call: TRBJ1-6
cdr3_aa: ASSRRQDNNSPLH

clone_size: .
v_call: TRBV2
j_call: TRBJ1-1
cdr3_aa: ASSESVREAF

clone_size: .
v_call: TRBV27
j_call: TRBJ1-2
cdr3_aa: ASRAGVGNGYT

clone_size: .
v_call: TRBV18
j_call: TRBJ1-1
cdr3_aa: ASSPLTGGLNTEAF

clone_size: .
v_call: TRBV7-9
j_call: TRBJ1-5
cdr3_aa: ASSSGQGRFNQPQH

clone_size: .
v_call: TRBV7-7
j_call: TRBJ2-5
cdr3_aa: ASSLGLGFQETQY

clone_size: .
v_call: TRBV12-3/TRBV12-4
j_call: TRBJ1-1
cdr3_aa: ASRQGPEAF

clone_size: .
v_call: TRBV7-9
j_call: TRBJ1-1
cdr3_aa: ASSFPGGQRTEAF

clone_size: .
v_call: TRBV19
j_call: TRBJ1-6
cdr3_aa: ASKPAGAGRNSPLH

clone_size: .
v_call: TRBV5-6
j_call: TRBJ1-5
cdr3_aa: ASSHNRNNQPQH

clone_size: .
v_call: TRBV7-9
j_call: TRBJ1-6
cdr3_aa: ASSPAGSSPLH

clone_size: once
v_call: TRBV6-1
j_call: TRBJ1-2
cdr3_aa: ASSEGGGYGYT

clone_size: .
v_call: TRBV3-1/TRBV3-2
j_call: TRBJ2-3
cdr3_aa: ASSQGLAGGTDTQY

clone_size: once
v_call: TRBV5-5
j_call: TRBJ1-6
cdr3_aa: ASSPDRWTYNSPLH

clone_size: few
v_call: TRBV15
j_call: TRBJ2-2
cdr3_aa: ATSRDVGGSNTGELF

clone_size: .
v_call: TRBV5-1
j_call: TRBJ2-1
cdr3_aa: ASSLVGTSGNEQF

clone_size: few
v_call: TRBV2
j_call: TRBJ1-2
cdr3_aa: ASRSGGYGYT

clone_size: .
v_call: TRBV5-1
j_call: TRBJ2-7
cdr3_aa: ASSWGGTGSYEQY

clone_size: few
v_call: TRBV19
j_call: TRBJ1-2
cdr3_aa: ASSFGTGFYGYT

clone_size: once
v_call: TRBV10-3
j_call: TRBJ1-5
cdr3_aa: AISESQPNQPQH

clone_size: .
v_call: TRBV4-1
j_call: TRBJ2-1
cdr3_aa: ASSQDWSSSSYNEQF

clone_size: .
v_call: TRBV10-2
j_call: TRBJ1-1
cdr3_aa: ASRLSGLMNTEAF

clone_size: .
v_call: TRBV5-1
j_call: TRBJ1-1
cdr3_aa: ASSGQTNTEAF

clone_size: .
v_call: TRBV11-2
j_call: TRBJ2-1
cdr3_aa: ASSPGHLLGGRNNEQF

clone_size: once
v_call: TRBV4-2
j_call: TRBJ1-2
cdr3_aa: ASSQDIPPIANYGYT

clone_size: .
v_call: TRBV19
j_call: TRBJ1-5
cdr3_aa: ASQLRGRTDQPQH

clone_size: .
v_call: TRBV5-1
j_call: TRBJ2-1
cdr3_aa: ASRSLADSYNEQF

clone_size: .
v_call: TRBV2
j_call: TRBJ2-3
cdr3_aa: ASSVRQAPDTQY

clone_size: .
v_call: TRBV10-2
j_call: TRBJ1-2
cdr3_aa: ASTPDRAGGYT

clone_size: .
v_call: TRBV19
j_call: TRBJ1-1
cdr3_aa: ASSILGEPEAF

clone_size: .
v_call: TRBV5-4
j_call: TRBJ1-2
cdr3_aa: ASSLGQIYGYT